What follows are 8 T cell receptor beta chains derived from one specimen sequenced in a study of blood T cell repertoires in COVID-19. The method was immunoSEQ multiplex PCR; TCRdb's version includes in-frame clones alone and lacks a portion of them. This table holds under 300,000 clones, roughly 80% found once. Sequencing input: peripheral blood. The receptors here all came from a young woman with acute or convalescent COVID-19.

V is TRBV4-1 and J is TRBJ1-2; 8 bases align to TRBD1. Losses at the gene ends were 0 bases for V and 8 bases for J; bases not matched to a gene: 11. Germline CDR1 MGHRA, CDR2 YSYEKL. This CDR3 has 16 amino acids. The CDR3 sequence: CASSQEASQGAWGYTF. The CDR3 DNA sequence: TGCGCCAGCAGCCAAGAGGCGTCCCAGGGGGCTTGGGGCTACACCTTC.

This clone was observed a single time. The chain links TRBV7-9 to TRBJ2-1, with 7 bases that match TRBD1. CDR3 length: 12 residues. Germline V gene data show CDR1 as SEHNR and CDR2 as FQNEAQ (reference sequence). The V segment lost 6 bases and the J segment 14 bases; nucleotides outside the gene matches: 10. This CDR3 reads CASRQPGQPKFF. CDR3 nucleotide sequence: TGTGCCAGCAGGCAACCGGGACAGCCAAAGTTCTTC.

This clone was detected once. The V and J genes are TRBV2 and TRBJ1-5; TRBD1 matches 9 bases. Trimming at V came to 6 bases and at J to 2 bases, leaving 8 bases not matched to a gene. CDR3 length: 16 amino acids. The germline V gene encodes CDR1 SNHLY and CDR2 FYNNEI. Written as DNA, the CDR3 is TGTGCCAGCAGGGAGGGACAGGGTAGGGGCAATCAGCCCCAGCATTTT. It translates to CASREGQGRGNQPQHF. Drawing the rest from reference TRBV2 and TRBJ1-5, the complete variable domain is EPEVTQTPSHQVTQMGQEVILRCVPISNHLYFYWYRQILGQKVEFLVSFYNNEISEKSEIFDDQFSVERPDGSNFTLKIRSTKLEDSAMYFCASREGQGRGNQPQHFGDGTRLSIL.

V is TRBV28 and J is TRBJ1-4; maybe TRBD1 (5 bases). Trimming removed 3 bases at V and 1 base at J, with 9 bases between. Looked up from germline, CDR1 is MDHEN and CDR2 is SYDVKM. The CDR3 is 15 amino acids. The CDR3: CASSFHQGTNEKLFF. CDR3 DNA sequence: TGTGCCAGCAGTTTTCATCAGGGAACTAATGAAAAACTGTTTTTT.

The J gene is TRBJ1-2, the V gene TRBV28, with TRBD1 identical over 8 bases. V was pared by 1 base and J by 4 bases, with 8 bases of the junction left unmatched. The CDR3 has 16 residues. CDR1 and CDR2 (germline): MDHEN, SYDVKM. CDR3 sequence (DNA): TGTGCCAGCAGTTTATTTGGGCAGGGGGCTTCCTATGGCTACACCTTC. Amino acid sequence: CASSLFGQGASYGYTF.

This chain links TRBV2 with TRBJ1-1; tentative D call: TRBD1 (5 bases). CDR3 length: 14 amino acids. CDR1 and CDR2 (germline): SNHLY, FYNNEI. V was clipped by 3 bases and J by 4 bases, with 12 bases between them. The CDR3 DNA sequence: TGTGCCAGCAGTGACCGTAAAAGGGGCACTGAAGCTTTCTTT. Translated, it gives CASSDRKRGTEAFF.

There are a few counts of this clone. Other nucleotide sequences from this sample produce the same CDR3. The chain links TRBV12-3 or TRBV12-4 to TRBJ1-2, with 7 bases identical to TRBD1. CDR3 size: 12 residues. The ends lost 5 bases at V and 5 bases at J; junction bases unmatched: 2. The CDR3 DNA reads TGTGCCAGCAGTCCGACAGGGTATGGCTACACCTTC. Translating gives CASSPTGYGYTF.

CDR3 in amino acids: CASSLKWAYDTQYF. The CDR3 DNA reads TGTGCCAGCAGTTTAAAGTGGGCTTACGATACGCAGTATTTT. The V call is TRBV27, the J call TRBJ2-3; D gene ambiguous. The CDR3 runs 14 residues. Per the germline V gene, CDR1 is MNHEY and CDR2 is SMNVEV (reference sequence). The ends were cut back, 2 bases at V and 6 bases at J, with 12 bases in the middle.